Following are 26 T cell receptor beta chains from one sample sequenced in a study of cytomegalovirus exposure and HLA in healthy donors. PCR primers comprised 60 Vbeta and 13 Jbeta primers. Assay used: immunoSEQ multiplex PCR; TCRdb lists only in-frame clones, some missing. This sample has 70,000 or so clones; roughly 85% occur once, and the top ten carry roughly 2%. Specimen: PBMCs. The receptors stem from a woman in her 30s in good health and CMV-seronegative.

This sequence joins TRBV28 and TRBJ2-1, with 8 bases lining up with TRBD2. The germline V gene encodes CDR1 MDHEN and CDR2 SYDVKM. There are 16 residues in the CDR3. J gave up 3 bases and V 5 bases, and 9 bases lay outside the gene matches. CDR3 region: CASSETSGTSYNEQFF. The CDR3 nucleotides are TGTGCCAGCAGTGAGACCTCCGGGACTAGCTACAATGAGCAGTTCTTC. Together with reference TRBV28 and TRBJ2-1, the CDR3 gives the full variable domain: DVKVTQSSRYLVKRTGEKVFLECVQDMDHENMFWYRQDPGLGLRLIYFSYDVKMKEKGDIPEGYSVSREKKERFSLILESASTNQTSMYLCASSETSGTSYNEQFFGPGTRLTVL.

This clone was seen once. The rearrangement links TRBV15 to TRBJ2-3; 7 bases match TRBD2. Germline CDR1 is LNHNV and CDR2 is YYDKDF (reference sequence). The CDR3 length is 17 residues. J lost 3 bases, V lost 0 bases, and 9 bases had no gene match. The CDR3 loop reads CATSRERELRPTDTQYF. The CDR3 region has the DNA TGTGCCACCAGCAGAGAGCGGGAGCTTCGGCCGACAGATACGCAGTATTTT. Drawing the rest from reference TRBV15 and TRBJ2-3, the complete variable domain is DAMVIQNPRYQVTQFGKPVTLSCSQTLNHNVMYWYQQKSSQAPKLLFHYYDKDFNNEADTPDNFQSRRPNTSFCFLDIRSPGLGDTAMYLCATSRERELRPTDTQYFGPGTRLTVL.

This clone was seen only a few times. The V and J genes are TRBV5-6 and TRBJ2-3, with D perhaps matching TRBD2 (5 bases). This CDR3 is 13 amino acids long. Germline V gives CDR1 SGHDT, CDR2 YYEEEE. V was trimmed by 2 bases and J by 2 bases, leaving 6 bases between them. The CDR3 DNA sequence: TGTGCCAGCAGCTTCCGGGACACAGATACGCAGTATTTT. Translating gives CASSFRDTDTQYF.

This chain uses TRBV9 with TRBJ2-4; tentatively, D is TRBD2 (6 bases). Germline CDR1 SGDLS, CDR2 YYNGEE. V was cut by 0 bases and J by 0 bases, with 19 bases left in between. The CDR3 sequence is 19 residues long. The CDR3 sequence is CASSVGGFRGGRAKNIQYF. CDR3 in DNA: TGTGCCAGCAGCGTAGGAGGATTTAGGGGAGGCCGAGCCAAAAACATTCAGTACTTC.

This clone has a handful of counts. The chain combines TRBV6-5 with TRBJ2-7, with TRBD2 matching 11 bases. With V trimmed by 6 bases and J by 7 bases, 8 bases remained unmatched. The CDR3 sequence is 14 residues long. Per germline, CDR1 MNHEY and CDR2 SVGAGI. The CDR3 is CASRQLAGAGEQYF. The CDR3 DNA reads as TGTGCCAGCAGACAACTAGCGGGAGCTGGTGAGCAGTACTTC.

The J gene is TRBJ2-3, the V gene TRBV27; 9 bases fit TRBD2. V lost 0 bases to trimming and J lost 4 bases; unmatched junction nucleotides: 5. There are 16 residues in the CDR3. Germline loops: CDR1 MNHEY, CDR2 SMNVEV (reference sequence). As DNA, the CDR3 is TGTGCCAGCAGTTTATCGCCTAGCGGGAACGCAGATACGCAGTATTTT. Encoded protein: CASSLSPSGNADTQYF.

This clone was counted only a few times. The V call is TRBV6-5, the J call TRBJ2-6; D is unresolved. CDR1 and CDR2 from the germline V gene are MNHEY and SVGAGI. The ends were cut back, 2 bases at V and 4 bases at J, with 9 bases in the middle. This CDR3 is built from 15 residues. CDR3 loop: CASSYMRSGANVLTF. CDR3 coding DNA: TGTGCCAGCAGTTACATGCGGTCCGGGGCCAACGTCCTGACTTTC.

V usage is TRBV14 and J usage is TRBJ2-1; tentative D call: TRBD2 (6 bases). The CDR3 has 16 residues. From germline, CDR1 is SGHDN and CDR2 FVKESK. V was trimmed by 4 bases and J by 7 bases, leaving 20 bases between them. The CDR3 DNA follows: TGTGCCAGCAGCCTTGGCGCCGGGAGATTGGGAAATGAGCAGTTCTTC. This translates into CASSLGAGRLGNEQFF.

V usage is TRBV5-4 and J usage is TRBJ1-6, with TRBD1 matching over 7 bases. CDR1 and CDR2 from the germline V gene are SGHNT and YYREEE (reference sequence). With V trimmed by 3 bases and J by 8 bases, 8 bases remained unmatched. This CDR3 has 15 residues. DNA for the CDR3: TGTGCCAGCAGCTCACCAGGGGGTGGCGATTCACCCCTCCACTTT. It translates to CASSSPGGGDSPLHF.

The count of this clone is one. Here the CDR3 DNA reads TGTGCCAGCAGTTTTGGACAACCGAGCTCCTACGAGCAGTACTTC. Its protein is CASSFGQPSSYEQYF. The chain joins TRBV28 to TRBJ2-7, with TRBD1 as a possible D gene (5 bases). The CDR3 covers 15 residues. Trimming removed 3 bases from V and 0 bases from J, with 12 bases in between. Germline V gene lookup returns CDR1 MDHEN and CDR2 SYDVKM.

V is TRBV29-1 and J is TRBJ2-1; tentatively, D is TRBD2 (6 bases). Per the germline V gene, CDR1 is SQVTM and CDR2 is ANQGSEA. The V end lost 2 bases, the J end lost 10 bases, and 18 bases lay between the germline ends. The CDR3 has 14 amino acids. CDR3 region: CSVERWRDGGEQFF. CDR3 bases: TGCAGCGTTGAAAGATGGCGGGATGGGGGGGAGCAGTTCTTC.

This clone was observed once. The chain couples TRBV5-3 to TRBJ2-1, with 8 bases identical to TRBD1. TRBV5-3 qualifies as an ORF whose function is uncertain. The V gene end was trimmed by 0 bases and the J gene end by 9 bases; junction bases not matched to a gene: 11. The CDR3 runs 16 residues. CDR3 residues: CARSLARDRLASEQFF. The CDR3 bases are TGTGCCAGAAGCTTGGCCCGGGACAGGTTGGCCAGTGAGCAGTTCTTC.

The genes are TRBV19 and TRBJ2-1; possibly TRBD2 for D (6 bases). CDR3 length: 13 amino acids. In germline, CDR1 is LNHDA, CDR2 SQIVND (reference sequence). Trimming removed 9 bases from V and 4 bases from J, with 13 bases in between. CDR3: CASLGTPYNEQFF. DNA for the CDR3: TGTGCCAGCCTTGGGACTCCATACAATGAGCAGTTCTTC. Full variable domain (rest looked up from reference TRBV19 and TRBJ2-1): DGGITQSPKYLFRKEGQNVTLSCEQNLNHDAMYWYRQDPGQGLRLIYYSQIVNDFQKGDIAEGYSVSREKKESFPLTVTSAQKNPTAFYLCASLGTPYNEQFFGPGTRLTVL.

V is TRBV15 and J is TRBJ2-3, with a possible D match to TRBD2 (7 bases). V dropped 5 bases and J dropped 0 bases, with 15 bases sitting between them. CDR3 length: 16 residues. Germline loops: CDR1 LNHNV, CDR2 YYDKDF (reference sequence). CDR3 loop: CATSPLGGASTDTQYF. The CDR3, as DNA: TGTGCCACCAGCCCCCTAGGGGGGGCTAGCACAGATACGCAGTATTTT.

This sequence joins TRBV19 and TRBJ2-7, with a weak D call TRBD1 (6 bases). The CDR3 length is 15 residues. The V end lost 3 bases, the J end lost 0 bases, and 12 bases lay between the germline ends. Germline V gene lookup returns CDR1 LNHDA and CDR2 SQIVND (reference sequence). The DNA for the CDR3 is TGTGCCAGTAGTATCCGCAGGGGCTACTCCTACGAGCAGTACTTC. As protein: CASSIRRGYSYEQYF.

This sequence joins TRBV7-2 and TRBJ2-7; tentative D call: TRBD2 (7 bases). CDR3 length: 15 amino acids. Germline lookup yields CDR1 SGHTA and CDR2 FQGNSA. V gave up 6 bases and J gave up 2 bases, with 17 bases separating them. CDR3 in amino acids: CASSDRGAETYEQYF. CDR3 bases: TGTGCCAGCAGTGATCGGGGGGCGGAGACCTACGAGCAGTACTTC.

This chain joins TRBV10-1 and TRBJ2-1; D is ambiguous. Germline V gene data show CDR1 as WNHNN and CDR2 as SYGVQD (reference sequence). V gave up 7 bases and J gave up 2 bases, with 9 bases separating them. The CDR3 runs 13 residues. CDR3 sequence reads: CASIWRTYNEQFF. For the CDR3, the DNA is TGCGCCAGCATTTGGCGGACCTACAATGAGCAGTTCTTC.

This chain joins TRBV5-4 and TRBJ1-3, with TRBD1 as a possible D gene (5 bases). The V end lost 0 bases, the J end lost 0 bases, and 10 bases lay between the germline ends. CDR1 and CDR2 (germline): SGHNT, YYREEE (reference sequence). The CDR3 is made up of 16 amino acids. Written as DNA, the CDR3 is TGTGCCAGCAGCTTGGCCAAGGGGCCCTCTGGAAACACCATATATTTT. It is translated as CASSLAKGPSGNTIYF.

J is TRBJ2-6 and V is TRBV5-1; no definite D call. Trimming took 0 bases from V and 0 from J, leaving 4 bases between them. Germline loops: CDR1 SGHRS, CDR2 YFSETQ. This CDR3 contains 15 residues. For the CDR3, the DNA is TGCGCCAGCAGCTTGGGCGTCTCTGGGGCCAACGTCCTGACTTTC. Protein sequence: CASSLGVSGANVLTF.

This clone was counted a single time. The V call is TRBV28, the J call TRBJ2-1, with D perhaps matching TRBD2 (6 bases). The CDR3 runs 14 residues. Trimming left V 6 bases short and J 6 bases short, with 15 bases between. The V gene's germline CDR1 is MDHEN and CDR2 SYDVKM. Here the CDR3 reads CASRWGVGGNEQFF. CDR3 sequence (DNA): TGTGCCAGCAGGTGGGGGGTAGGTGGCAATGAGCAGTTCTTC.

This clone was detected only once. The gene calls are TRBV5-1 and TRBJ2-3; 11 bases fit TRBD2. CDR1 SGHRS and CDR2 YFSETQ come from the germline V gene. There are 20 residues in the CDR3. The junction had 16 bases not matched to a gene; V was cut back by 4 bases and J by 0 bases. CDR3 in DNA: TGCGCCAGCAGCCCACCGAACCTACTAGCGGGAGAGGGGAGCACAGATACGCAGTATTTT. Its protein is CASSPPNLLAGEGSTDTQYF.

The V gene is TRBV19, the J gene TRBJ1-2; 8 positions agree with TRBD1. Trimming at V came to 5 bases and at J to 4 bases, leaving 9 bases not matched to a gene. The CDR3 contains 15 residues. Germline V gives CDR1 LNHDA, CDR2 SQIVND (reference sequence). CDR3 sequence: CASSAQGAGGYGYTF. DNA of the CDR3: TGTGCCAGTAGTGCCCAGGGGGCAGGAGGCTATGGCTACACCTTC.

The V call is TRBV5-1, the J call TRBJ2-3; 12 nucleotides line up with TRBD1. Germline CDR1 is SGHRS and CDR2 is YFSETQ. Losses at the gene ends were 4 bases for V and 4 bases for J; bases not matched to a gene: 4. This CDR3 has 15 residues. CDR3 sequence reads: CASSLGQGAPDTQYF. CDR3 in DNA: TGCGCCAGCAGCCTGGGACAGGGGGCCCCAGATACGCAGTATTTT.

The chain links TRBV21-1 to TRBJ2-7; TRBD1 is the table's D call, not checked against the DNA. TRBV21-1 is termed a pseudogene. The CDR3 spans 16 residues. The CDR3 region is CASSLGGQGKGSEQYF. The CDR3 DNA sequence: TGTGCCAGCAGCCTCGGTGGACAGGGCAAGGGGTCCGAGCAGTACTTC.

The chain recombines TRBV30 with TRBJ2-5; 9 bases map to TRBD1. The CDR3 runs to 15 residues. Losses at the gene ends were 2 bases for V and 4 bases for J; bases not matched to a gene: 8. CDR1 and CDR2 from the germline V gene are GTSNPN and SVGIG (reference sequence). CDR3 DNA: TGTGCCTGGAGTACGGGGACAGGGATGACAGAGACCCAGTACTTC. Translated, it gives CAWSTGTGMTETQYF.

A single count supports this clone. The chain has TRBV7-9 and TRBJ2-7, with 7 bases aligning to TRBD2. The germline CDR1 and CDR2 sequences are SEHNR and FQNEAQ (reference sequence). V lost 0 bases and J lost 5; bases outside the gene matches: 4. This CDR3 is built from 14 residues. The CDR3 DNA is TGTGCCAGCAGCTTAGCGTTGGGGGGGAACGAGCAGTACTTC. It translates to CASSLALGGNEQYF.